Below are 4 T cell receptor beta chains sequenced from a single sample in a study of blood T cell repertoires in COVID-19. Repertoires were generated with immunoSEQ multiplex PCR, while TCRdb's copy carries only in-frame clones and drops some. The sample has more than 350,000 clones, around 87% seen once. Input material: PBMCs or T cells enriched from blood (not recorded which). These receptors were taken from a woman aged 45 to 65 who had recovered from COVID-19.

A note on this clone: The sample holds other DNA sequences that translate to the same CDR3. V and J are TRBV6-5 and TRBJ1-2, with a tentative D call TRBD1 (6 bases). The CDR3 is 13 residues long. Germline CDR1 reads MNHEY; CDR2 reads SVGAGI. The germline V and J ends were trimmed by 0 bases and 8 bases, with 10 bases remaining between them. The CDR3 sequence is CASSYSGGGGYTF. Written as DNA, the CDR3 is TGTGCCAGCAGTTACTCTGGGGGGGGCGGCTACACCTTC.

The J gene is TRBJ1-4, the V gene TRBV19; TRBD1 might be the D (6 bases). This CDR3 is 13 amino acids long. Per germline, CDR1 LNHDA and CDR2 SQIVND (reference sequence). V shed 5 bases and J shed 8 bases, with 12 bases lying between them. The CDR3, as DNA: TGTGCCAGTAGTTGGGGGCTAGAAGAAAAACTGTTTTTT. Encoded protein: CASSWGLEEKLFF.

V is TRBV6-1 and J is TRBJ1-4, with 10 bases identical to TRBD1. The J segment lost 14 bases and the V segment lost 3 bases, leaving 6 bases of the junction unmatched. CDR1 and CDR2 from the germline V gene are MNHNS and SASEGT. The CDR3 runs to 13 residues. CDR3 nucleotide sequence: TGTGCCAGCAGTGACACGACAGGGGGCAAGCTGTTTTTT. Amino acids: CASSDTTGGKLFF.

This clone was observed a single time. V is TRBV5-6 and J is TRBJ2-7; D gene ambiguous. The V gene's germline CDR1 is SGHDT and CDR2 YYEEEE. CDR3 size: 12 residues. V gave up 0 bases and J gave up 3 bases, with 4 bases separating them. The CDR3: CASSLGDYEQYF. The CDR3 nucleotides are TGTGCCAGCAGCTTGGGAGACTACGAGCAGTACTTC.